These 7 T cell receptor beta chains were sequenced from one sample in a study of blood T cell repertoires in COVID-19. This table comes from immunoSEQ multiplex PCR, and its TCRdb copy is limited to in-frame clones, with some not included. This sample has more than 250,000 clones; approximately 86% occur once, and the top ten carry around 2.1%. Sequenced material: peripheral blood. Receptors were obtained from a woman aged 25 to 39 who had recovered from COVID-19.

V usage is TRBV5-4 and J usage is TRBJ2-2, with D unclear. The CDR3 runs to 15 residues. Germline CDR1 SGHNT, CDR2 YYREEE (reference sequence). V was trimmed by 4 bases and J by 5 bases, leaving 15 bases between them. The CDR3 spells CASSPFRARTGELFF. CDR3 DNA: TGTGCCAGCAGCCCGTTTCGCGCACGGACCGGGGAGCTGTTTTTT.

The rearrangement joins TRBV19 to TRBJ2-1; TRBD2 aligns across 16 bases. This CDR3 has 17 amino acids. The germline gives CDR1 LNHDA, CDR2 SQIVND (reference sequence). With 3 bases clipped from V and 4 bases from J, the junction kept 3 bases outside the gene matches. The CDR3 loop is CASSMGTSGGVYNEQFF. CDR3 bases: TGTGCCAGTAGTATGGGGACTAGCGGGGGGGTGTACAATGAGCAGTTCTTC. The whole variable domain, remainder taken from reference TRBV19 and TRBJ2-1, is DGGITQSPKYLFRKEGQNVTLSCEQNLNHDAMYWYRQDPGQGLRLIYYSQIVNDFQKGDIAEGYSVSREKKESFPLTVTSAQKNPTAFYLCASSMGTSGGVYNEQFFGPGTRLTVL.

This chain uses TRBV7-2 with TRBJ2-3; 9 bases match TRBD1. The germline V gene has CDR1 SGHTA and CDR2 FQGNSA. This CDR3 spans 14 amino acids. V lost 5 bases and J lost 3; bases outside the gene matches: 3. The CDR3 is CASSPTGGTDTQYF. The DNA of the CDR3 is TGTGCCAGCAGCCCGACAGGGGGGACAGATACGCAGTATTTT.

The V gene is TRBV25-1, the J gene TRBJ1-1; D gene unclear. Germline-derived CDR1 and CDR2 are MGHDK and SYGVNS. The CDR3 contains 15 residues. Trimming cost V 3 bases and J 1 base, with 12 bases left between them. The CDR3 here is CASSDYATRNTEAFF. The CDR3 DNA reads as TGTGCCAGCAGTGATTACGCCACACGGAACACTGAAGCTTTCTTT.

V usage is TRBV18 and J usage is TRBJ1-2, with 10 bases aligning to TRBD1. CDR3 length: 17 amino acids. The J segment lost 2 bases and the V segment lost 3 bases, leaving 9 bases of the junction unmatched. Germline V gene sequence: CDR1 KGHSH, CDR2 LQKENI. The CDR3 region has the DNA TGTGCCAGCTCACCCAAGACTCCGGGACAGGGGAACTATGGCTACACCTTC. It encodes CASSPKTPGQGNYGYTF. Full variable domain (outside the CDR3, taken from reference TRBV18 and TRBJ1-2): NAGVMQNPRHLVRRRGQEARLRCSPMKGHSHVYWYRQLPEEGLKFMVYLQKENIIDESGMPKERFSAEFPKEGPSILRIQQVVRGDSAAYFCASSPKTPGQGNYGYTFGSGTRLTVV.

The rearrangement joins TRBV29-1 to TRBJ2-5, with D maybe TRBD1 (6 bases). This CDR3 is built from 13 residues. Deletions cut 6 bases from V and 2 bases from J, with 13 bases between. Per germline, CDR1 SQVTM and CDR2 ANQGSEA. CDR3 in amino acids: CSVARQVQETQYF. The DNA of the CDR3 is TGCAGCGTGGCCAGACAGGTTCAAGAGACCCAGTACTTC.

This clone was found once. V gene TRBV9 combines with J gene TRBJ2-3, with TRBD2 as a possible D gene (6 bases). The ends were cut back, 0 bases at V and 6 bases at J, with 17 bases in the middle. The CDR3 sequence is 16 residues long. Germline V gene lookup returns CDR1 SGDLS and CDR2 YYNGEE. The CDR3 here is CASSVGEREWDDTQYF. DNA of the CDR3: TGTGCCAGCAGCGTAGGTGAACGGGAGTGGGATGATACGCAGTATTTT.